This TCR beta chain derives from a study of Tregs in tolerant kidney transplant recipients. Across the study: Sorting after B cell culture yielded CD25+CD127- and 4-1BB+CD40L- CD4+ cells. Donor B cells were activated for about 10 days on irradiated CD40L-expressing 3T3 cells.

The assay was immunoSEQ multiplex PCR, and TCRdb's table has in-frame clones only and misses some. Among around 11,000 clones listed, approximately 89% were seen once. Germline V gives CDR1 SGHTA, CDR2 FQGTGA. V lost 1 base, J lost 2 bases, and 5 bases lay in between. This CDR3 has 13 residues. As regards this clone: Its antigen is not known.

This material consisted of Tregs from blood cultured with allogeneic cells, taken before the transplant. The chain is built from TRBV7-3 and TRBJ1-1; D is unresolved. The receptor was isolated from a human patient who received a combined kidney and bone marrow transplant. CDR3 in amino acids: CASSLNSNTEAFF. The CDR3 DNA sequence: TGTGCCAGCAGCTTAAACAGCAACACTGAAGCTTTCTTT. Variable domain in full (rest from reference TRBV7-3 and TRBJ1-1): GAGVSQTPSNKVTEKGKYVELRCDPISGHTALYWYRQSLGQGPEFLIYFQGTGAADDSGLPNDRFFAVRPEGSVSTLKIQRTERGDSAVYLCASSLNSNTEAFFGQGTRLTVV.